Included here is one T cell receptor (beta chain) sequence, with context. What it binds is not known. CDR1 and CDR2 (germline): SGHRS, YFSETQ. V dropped 2 bases and J dropped 2 bases, with 18 bases sitting between them. This CDR3 has 17 residues. This sample was included in a study of identical twins. Study-level findings and limits: Insertions were fewer in abundant cord blood beta clonotypes, whereas memory repertoires showed none of this pattern.

TCRdb reprocessed the 5' RACE reads with MiXCR, giving one entry per CDR3 protein. The sample shows some 660,000 distinct CDR3 sequences, 8.5% to 9.5% of them seen only once. The sample was also reused in another study, on yellow fever vaccine responses in identical twins.

The receptor was derived from a woman under 30 in good health. The chain links TRBV5-1 to TRBJ2-3; D might be TRBD2 (6 bases). Source material: PBMCs. CDR3 residues: CASSFPTGTGSTDTQYF. Here the CDR3 DNA reads TGCGCCAGCAGCTTCCCCACCGGGACTGGCTCCACAGATACGCAGTATTTT.